This entry concerns a single T cell receptor (beta chain). This entry is derived from a study of control samples from healthy donors and cancer patients. The protocol was immunoSEQ multiplex PCR, while the TCRdb copy is restricted to in-frame clones and leaves out a portion. The sample gives under 200,000 clones, 70% to 90% of which show up once; roughly 5% is in the top ten. Input material: blood. The source is a woman aged 25 to 39 in good health.

The CDR3 DNA is TGTGCCAGTAGTCCCACGCCCGGTCCCCGGGGAGATACGCAGTATTTT. This gives the protein CASSPTPGPRGDTQYF. The chain recombines TRBV19 with TRBJ2-3; the D gene is possibly TRBD2 (5 bases). CDR3 length equals 16 residues. The V end was cut by 5 bases, the J end by 5 bases, with 20 bases between. The germline V gene encodes CDR1 LNHDA and CDR2 SQIVND (reference sequence).